What follows describes a single T cell receptor (beta chain). CDR3 length: 15 amino acids. Germline V CDR1 and CDR2: MDHEN, SYDVKM. V lost 5 bases, J lost 1 base, and 14 bases lay in between. This record comes from a study of blood T cell repertoires in COVID-19. In the original analysis: Nucleated cell number was recorded as an estimate derived from reference gene primer amplification. Sequenced by immunoSEQ multiplex PCR; TCRdb stores in-frame clones only, minus some. That table gives V, J and clone size, and the DNA gave D and trimming. The sample consists of under 250,000 clones, approximately 90% of them appearing once. Enrollment of patients from Seattle took place during active infection, with longitudinal follow-up.

This clonotype originated in a woman aged 30 to 39 with COVID-19, enrolled during active disease. Material: peripheral blood. The chain uses TRBV28 and TRBJ1-1, with D perhaps TRBD1 (5 bases). The CDR3 is CASSAGAAPNTEAFF. The CDR3, as DNA: TGTGCCAGCAGTGCTGGGGCAGCCCCGAACACTGAAGCTTTCTTT. The whole variable domain, remainder taken from reference TRBV28 and TRBJ1-1, is DVKVTQSSRYLVKRTGEKVFLECVQDMDHENMFWYRQDPGLGLRLIYFSYDVKMKEKGDIPEGYSVSREKKERFSLILESASTNQTSMYLCASSAGAAPNTEAFFGQGTRLTVV.